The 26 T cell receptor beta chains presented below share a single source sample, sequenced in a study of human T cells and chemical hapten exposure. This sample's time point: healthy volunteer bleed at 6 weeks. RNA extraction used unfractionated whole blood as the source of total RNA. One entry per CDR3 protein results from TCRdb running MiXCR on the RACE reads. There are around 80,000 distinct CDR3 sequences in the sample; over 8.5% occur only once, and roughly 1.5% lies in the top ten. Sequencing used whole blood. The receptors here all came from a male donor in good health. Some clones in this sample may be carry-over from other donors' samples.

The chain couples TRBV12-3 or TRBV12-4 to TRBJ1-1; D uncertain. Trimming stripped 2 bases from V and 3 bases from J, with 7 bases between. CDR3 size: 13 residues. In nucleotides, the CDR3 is TGTGCCAGCAGTTTAATAACCTACACTGAAGCTTTCTTT. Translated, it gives CASSLITYTEAFF.

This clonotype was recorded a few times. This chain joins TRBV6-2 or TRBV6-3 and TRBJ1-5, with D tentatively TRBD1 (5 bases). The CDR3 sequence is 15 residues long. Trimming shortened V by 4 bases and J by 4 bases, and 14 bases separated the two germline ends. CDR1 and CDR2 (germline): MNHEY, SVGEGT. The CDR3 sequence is CASSWSAGTNQPQHF. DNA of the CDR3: TGTGCCAGCAGTTGGTCGGCTGGGACTAATCAGCCCCAGCATTTT.

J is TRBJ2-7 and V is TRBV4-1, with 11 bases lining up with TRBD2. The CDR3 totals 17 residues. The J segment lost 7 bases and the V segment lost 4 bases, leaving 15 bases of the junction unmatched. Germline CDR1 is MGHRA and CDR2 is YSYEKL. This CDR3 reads CASSRSGLAGLKEEQYF. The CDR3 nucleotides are TGCGCCAGCAGCCGCTCCGGACTAGCGGGCCTTAAAGAGGAGCAGTACTTC.

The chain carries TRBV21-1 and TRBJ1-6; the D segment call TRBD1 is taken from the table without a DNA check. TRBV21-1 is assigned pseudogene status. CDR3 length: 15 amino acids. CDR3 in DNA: TGTGCCAGCAGCAAAGATCAGGGGAGACGGTCACCCCTCCACTTT. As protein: CASSKDQGRRSPLHF.

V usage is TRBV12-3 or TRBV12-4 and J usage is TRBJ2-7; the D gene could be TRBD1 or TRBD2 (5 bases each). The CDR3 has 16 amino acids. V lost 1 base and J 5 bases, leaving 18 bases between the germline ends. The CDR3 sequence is CASSLGELAGRDEQYF. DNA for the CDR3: TGTGCCAGCAGTTTAGGGGAGTTGGCAGGGCGCGACGAGCAGTACTTC.

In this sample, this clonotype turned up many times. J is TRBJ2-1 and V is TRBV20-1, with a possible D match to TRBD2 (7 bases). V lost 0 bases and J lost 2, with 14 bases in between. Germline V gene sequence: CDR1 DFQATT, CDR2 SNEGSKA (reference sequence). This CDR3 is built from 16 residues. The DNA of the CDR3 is TGCAGTGCTAGAGATGGGGCGGGGGCCACCTACAATGAGCAGTTCTTC. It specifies CSARDGAGATYNEQFF.

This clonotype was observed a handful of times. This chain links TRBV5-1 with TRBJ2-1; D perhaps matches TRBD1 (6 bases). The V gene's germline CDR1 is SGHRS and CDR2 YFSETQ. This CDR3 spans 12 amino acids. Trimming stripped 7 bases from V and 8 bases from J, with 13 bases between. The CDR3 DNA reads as TGCGCCAGCGGAACAGGGATCGATGAGCAGTTCTTC. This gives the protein CASGTGIDEQFF.

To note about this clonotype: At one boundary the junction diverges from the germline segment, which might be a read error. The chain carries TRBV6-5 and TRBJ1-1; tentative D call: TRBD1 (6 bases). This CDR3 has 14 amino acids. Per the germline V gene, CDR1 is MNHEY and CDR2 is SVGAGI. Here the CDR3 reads CASGYDRLNTEAFF. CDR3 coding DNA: TGTGCCAGCGGTTACGACAGGCTGAACACTGAAGCTTTCTTT.

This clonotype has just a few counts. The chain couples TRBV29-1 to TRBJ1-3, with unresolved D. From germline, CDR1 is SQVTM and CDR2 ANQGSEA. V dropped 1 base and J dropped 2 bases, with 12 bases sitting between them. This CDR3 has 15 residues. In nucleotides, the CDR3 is TGCAGCGTTGAAGGCCCGGGATCCACTGGAAACACCATATATTTT. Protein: CSVEGPGSTGNTIYF.

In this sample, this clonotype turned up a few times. CDR3 loop: CSVEGPGRRKAEAFF. CDR3 DNA: TGCAGCGTCGAGGGGCCAGGGAGAAGAAAAGCTGAAGCTTTCTTT. The rearrangement joins TRBV29-1 to TRBJ1-1, with a tentative D call TRBD1 (5 bases). The CDR3 contains 15 residues. Trimming pared 6 bases from V and 6 bases from J, leaving 23 bases between. CDR1 SQVTM and CDR2 ANQGSEA come from the germline V gene.

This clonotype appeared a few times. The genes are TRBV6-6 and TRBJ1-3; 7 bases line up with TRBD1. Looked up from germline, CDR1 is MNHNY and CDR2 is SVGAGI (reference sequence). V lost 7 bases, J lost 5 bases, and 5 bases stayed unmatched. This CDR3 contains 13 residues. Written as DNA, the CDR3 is TGTGCCAGCACCGACAGGGAGCGAAACACCATATATTTT. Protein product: CASTDRERNTIYF.

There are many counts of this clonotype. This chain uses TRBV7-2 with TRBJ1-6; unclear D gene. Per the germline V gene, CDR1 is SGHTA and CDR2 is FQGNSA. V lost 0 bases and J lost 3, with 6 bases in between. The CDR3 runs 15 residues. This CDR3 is CASSLAPSYNSPLHF. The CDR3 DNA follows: TGTGCCAGCAGCTTAGCGCCCAGCTATAATTCACCCCTCCACTTT.

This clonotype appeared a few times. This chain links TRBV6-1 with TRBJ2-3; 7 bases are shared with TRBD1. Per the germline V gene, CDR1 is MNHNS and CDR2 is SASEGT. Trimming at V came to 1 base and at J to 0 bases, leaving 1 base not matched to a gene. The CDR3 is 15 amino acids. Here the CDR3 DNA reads TGTGCCAGCAGTGAAGACAGGGGAAGCACAGATACGCAGTATTTT. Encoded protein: CASSEDRGSTDTQYF.

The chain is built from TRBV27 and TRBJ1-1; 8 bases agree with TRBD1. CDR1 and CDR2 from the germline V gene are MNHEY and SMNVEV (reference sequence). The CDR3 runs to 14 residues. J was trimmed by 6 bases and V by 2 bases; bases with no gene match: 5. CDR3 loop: CASSLLQGAPEAFF. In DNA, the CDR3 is TGTGCCAGCAGTTTACTGCAGGGGGCCCCTGAAGCTTTCTTT.

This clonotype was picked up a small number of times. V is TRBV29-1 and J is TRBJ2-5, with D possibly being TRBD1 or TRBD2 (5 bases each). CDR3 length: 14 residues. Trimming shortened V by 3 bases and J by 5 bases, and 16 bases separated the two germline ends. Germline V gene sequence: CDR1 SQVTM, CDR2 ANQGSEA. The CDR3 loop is CSVDGHLWEETQYF. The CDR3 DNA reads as TGCAGCGTTGACGGACACCTCTGGGAGGAGACCCAGTACTTC. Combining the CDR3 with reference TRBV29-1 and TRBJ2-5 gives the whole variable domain SAVISQKPSRDICQRGTSLTIQCQVDSQVTMMFWYRQQPGQSLTLIATANQGSEATYESGFVIDKFPISRPNLTFSTLTVSNMSPEDSSIYLCSVDGHLWEETQYFGPGTRLLVL.

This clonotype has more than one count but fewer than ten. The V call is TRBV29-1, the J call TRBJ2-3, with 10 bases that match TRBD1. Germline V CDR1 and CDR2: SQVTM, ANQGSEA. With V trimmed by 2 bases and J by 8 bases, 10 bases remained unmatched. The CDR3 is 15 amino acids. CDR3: CSVENPGTGVVTQYF. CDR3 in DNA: TGCAGCGTTGAAAACCCCGGGACAGGGGTGGTTACGCAGTATTTT.

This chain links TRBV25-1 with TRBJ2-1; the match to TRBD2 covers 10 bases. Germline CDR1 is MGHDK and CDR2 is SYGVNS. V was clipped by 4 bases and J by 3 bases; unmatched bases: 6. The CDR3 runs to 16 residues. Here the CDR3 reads CASSVLAGVVYNEQFF. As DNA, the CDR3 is TGTGCCAGCAGTGTCCTAGCGGGGGTAGTCTACAATGAGCAGTTCTTC.

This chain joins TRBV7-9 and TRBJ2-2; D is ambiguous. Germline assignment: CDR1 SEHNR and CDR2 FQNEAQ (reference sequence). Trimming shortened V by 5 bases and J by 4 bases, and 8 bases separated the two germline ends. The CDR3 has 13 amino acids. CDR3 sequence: CASSRDTTGELFF. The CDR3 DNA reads TGTGCCAGCAGCCGCGATACCACCGGGGAGCTGTTTTTT.

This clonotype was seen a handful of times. This CDR3 reads CASRNDRATGNTIYF. The CDR3 coding sequence is TGTGCCAGCAGGAACGACAGGGCAACCGGAAACACCATATATTTT. The chain employs TRBV6-6 and TRBJ1-3; the match to TRBD1 covers 7 bases. The CDR3 has 15 residues. Trimming took 6 bases from V and 4 from J; bases not matched to a gene: 9. Germline V CDR1 and CDR2: MNHNY, SVGAGI (reference sequence).

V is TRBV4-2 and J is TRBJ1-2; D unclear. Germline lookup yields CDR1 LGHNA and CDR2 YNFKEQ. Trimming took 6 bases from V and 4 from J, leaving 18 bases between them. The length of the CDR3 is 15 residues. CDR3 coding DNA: TGTGCCAGCAGTCCTATAAGGGATCTTTTCTATGGCTACACCTTC. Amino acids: CASSPIRDLFYGYTF.

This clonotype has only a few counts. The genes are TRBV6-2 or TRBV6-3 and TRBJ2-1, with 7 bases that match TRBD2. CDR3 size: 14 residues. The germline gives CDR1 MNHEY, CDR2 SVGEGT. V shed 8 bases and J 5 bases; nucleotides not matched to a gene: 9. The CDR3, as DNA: TGTGCCAGCCGAATATTAGCGGGCCACAATGAGCAGTTCTTC. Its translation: CASRILAGHNEQFF.

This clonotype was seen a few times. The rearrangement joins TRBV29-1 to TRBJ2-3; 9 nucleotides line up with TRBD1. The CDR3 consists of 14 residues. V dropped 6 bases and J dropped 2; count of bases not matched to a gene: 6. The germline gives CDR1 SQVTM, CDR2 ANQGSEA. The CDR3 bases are TGCAGCGTAACTACAGGGGGCCTCACAGATACGCAGTATTTT. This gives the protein CSVTTGGLTDTQYF.

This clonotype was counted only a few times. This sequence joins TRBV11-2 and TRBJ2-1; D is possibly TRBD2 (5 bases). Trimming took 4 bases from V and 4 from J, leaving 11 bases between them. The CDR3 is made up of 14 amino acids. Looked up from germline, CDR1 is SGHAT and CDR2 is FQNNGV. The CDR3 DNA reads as TGTGCCAGCAGCTCGGACTTACAGTACAATGAGCAGTTCTTC. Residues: CASSSDLQYNEQFF. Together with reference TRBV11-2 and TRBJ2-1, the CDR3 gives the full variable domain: EAGVAQSPRYKIIEKRQSVAFWCNPISGHATLYWYQQILGQGPKLLIQFQNNGVVDDSQLPKDRFSAERLKGVDSTLKIQPAKLEDSAVYLCASSSDLQYNEQFFGPGTRLTVL.

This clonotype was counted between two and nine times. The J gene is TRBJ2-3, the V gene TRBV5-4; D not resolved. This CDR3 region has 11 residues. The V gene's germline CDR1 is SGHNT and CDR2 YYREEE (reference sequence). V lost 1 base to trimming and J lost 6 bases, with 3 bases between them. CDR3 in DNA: TGTGCCAGCAGCTTGTACGATACGCAGTATTTT. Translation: CASSLYDTQYF.

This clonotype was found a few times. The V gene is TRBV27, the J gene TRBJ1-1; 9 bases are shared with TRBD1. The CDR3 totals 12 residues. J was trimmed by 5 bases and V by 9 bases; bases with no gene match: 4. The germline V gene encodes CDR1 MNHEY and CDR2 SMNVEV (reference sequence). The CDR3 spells CASGTGRTEAFF. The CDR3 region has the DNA TGTGCCAGTGGGACAGGGAGAACTGAAGCTTTCTTT.

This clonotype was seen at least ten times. Here the CDR3 reads CASSRRIEGNTEAFF. For the CDR3, the DNA is TGTGCCAGCAGCCGAAGAATTGAGGGGAACACTGAAGCTTTCTTT. The V and J genes are TRBV5-6 and TRBJ1-1; D is unresolved. The CDR3 is 15 amino acids. Germline V lookup: CDR1 SGHDT, CDR2 YYEEEE. V was pared by 4 bases and J by 1 base, with 14 bases between.